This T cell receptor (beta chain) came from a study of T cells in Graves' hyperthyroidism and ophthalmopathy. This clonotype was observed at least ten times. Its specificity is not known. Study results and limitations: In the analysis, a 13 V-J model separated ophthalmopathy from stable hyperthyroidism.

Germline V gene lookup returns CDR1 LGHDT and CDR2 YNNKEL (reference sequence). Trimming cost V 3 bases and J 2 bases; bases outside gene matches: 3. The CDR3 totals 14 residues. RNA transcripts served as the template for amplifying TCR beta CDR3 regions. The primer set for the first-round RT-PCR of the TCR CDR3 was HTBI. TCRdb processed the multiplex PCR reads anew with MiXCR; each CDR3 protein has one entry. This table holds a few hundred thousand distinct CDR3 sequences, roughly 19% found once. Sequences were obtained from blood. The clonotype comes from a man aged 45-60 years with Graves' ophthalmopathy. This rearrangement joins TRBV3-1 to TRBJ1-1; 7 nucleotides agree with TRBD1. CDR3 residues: CASSHNRGNTEAFF. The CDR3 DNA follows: TGTGCCAGCAGCCATAACAGGGGAAACACTGAAGCTTTCTTT. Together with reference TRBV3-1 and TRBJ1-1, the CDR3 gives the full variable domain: DTAVSQTPKYLVTQMGNDKSIKCEQNLGHDTMYWYKQDSKKFLKIMFSYNNKELIINETVPNRFSPKSPDKAHLNLHINSLELGDSAVYFCASSHNRGNTEAFFGQGTRLTVV.